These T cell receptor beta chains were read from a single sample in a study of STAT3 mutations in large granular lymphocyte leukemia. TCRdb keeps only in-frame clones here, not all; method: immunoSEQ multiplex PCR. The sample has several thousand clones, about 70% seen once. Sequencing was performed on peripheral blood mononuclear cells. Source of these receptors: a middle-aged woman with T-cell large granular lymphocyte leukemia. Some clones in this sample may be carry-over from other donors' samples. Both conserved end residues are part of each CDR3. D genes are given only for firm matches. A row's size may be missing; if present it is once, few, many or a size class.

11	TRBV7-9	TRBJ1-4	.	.	CASSLFEKLFF	TGTGCCAGCAGCTTATTTGAAAAACTGTTTTTT
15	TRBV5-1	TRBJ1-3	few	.	CASSLDGTSGNTIYF	TGCGCCAGCAGCTTGGATGGCACCTCTGGAAACACCATATATTTT
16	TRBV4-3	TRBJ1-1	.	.	CASSQIAGVFGTEAFF	TGCGCCAGCAGCCAAATAGCAGGGGTCTTCGGCACTGAAGCTTTCTTT
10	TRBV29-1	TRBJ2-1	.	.	CSVGDNEQFF	TGCAGCGTTGGGGACAATGAGCAGTTCTTC
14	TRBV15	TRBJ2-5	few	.	CATSRGPTEETQYF	TGTGCCACCAGCAGGGGGCCGACCGAAGAGACCCAGTACTTC
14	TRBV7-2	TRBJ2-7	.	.	CASSLAGSGHEQYF	TGTGCCAGCAGCTTAGCCGGATCGGGCCACGAGCAGTACTTC
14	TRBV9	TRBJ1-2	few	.	CASSPQGTYYGYTF	TGTGCCAGCAGCCCCCAGGGGACCTACTATGGCTACACCTTC
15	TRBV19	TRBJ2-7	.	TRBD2	CASSIGLAASYEQYF	TGTGCCAGTAGTATAGGACTAGCGGCCTCCTACGAGCAGTACTTC
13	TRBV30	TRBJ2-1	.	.	CAWTQGEGLFQFF	TGTGCCTGGACCCAGGGGGAGGGCCTATTTCAGTTCTTC
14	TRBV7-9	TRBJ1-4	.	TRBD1	CASSPTGIGEKLFF	TGTGCCAGCAGCCCGACAGGGATCGGTGAAAAACTGTTTTTT
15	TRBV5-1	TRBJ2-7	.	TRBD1	CASSDPRDRGYEQYF	TGCGCCAGCAGCGACCCCCGGGACAGGGGCTACGAGCAGTACTTC
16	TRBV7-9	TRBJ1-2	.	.	CASSLAGAGPNYGYTF	TGTGCCAGCAGCTTAGCGGGCGCAGGACCTAACTATGGCTACACCTTC
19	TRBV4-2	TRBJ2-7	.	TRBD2	CASSQDSRTSGSRRNEQYF	TGTGCCAGCAGCCAAGATAGCAGGACTAGCGGTTCCCGACGGAACGAGCAGTACTTC
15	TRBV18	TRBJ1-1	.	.	CASSPPAGMNTEAFF	TGTGCCAGCTCACCACCGGCGGGTATGAACACTGAAGCTTTCTTT
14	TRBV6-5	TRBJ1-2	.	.	CASSPQGWGYGYTF	TGTGCCAGCAGTCCTCAGGGATGGGGCTATGGCTACACCTTC
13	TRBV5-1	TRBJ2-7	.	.	CASSLTQGYEQYF	TGCGCCAGCAGCTTGACACAGGGATACGAGCAGTACTTC
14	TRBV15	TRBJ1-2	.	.	CATSITRQDYGYTF	TGTGCCACCAGCATAACTCGACAGGACTATGGCTACACCTTC
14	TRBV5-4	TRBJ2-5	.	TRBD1	CASSPTGGGETQYF	TGTGCCAGCAGTCCAACAGGGGGAGGTGAGACCCAGTACTTC
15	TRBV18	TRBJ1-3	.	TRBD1	CASSPTGEPGNTIYF	TGTGCCAGCTCACCTACAGGGGAACCTGGAAACACCATATATTTT
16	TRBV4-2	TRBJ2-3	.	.	CASSQGLRDGGDTQYF	TGTGCCAGCAGCCAAGGACTCCGGGACGGGGGTGATACGCAGTATTTT
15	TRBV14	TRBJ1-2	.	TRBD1	CASSQLETGIYGYTF	TGTGCCAGCAGCCAACTCGAGACAGGGATCTATGGCTACACCTTC
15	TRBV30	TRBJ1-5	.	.	CAWSVREGIHQPQHF	TGTGCCTGGAGTGTACGGGAAGGGATCCATCAGCCCCAGCATTTT
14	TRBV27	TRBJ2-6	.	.	CASSLGSGANVLTF	TGTGCCAGCAGTTTGGGCTCTGGGGCCAACGTCCTGACTTTC
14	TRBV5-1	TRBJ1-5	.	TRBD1	CASSAQGENQPQHF	TGCGCCAGCAGCGCACAGGGGGAAAATCAGCCCCAGCATTTT
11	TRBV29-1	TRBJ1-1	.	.	CSAVAGTFTFF	TGCAGCGCCGTAGCCGGGACCTTTACTTTCTTT
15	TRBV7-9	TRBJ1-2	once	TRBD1	CASSLRDRGVDGYTF	TGTGCCAGCAGCCTAAGGGACAGGGGAGTCGATGGCTACACCTTC
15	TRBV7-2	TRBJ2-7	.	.	CASSLGTLDSYEQYF	TGTGCCAGCAGCCTCGGGACTTTGGACTCCTACGAGCAGTACTTC
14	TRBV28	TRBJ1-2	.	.	CASSLKRIEDGYTF	TGTGCCAGCAGTTTGAAACGGATTGAGGATGGCTACACCTTC
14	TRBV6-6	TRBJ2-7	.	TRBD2	CASTRGERGYEQYF	TGTGCCAGCACCAGAGGAGAGCGGGGTTACGAGCAGTACTTC
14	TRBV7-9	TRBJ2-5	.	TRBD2	CASSSGGKQETQYF	TGTGCCAGCAGCAGCGGGGGGAAGCAAGAGACCCAGTACTTC
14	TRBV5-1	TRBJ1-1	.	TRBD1	CASSLEQGAGEAFF	TGCGCCAGCAGCTTGGAACAGGGGGCCGGTGAAGCTTTCTTT
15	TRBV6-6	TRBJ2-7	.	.	CASSLGVRGSAEQYF	TGTGCCAGCAGTTTAGGTGTCCGAGGGAGCGCCGAGCAGTACTTC
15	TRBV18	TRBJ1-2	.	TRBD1	CASSPPDREYYGYTF	TGTGCCAGCTCACCACCCGACAGGGAGTACTATGGCTACACCTTC
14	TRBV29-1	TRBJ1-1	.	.	CSVVGARGNTEAFF	TGCAGCGTTGTAGGGGCCAGAGGGAACACTGAAGCTTTCTTT
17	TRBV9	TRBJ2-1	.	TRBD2	CASSVGASGGSYNEQFF	TGTGCCAGCAGCGTAGGGGCTAGCGGGGGCTCATACAATGAGCAGTTCTTC
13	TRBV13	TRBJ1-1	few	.	CASSLEGATEAFF	TGTGCCAGCAGCTTGGAGGGTGCCACTGAAGCTTTCTTT
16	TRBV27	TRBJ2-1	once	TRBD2	CASSLVGLAGSNEQFF	TGTGCCAGCAGTTTAGTCGGGCTAGCGGGGTCCAATGAGCAGTTCTTC
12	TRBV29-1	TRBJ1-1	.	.	CSARGGGSEAFF	TGCAGCGCCCGGGGAGGGGGATCAGAAGCTTTCTTT
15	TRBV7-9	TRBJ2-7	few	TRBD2	CASTLPGTSHYEQYF	TGTGCCAGCACCCTTCCCGGGACTAGCCACTACGAGCAGTACTTC
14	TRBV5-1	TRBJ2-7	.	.	CASSLAQGMYEQYF	TGCGCCAGCAGCTTGGCGCAGGGGATGTACGAGCAGTACTTC